A selection of T cell receptor beta chains follows, all from one sample in a study of blood T cell repertoires in COVID-19. Using immunoSEQ multiplex PCR, the repertoire was profiled, and TCRdb retains in-frame clones only, with some absent. The sample has some 400,000 clones; roughly 90% are singletons. The sample was PBMCs or T cells enriched from blood (not recorded which). The receptor source for this set is a woman between 25 and 40 years old who had recovered from COVID-19. The CDR3 runs from the conserved cysteine through the conserved F or W. The order of the fields is D gene, J gene, V gene, clone size, CDR3 DNA, CDR3 protein. A D gene is named only where the DNA matches it firmly. Rows give clone size only sometimes, using once, few, many, or a class for an expanded clone.

D: TRBD2
J: TRBJ2-7
V: TRBV3-1/TRBV3-2
size: NA
DNA: TGTGCCAGCAGCCAAACGGTGGGAGGGAACGAGCAGTACTTC
CDR3: CASSQTVGGNEQYF

D: TRBD1
J: TRBJ1-2
V: TRBV5-6
size: NA
DNA: TGTGCCAGCAGCTCGCGGCCTGGGACAGGGATTGTACGCGCGAATGGCTACACCTTC
CDR3: CASSSRPGTGIVRANGYTF

D: NA
J: TRBJ2-7
V: TRBV30
size: NA
DNA: TGTGCCTGGGAAACAGGGATCTCCTCCTACGAGCAGTACTTC
CDR3: CAWETGISSYEQYF

D: NA
J: TRBJ2-7
V: TRBV12-3/TRBV12-4
size: NA
DNA: TGTGCCAGCAGCCCGGGAACGACTTACGAGCAGTACTTC
CDR3: CASSPGTTYEQYF

D: NA
J: TRBJ1-3
V: TRBV7-2
size: NA
DNA: TGTGCCAGCAGCGGCAGGGGATCAAACACCATATATTTT
CDR3: CASSGRGSNTIYF

D: NA
J: TRBJ2-2
V: TRBV28
size: once
DNA: TGTGCCAGCAGTTCCCCGACTGCGGGCCTGAACACCGGGGAGCTGTTTTTT
CDR3: CASSSPTAGLNTGELFF

D: TRBD2
J: TRBJ2-1
V: TRBV25-1
size: NA
DNA: TGTGCCAGCAGTGGCATGAAGCGGGGGCCCTCCTACAATGAGCAGTTCTTC
CDR3: CASSGMKRGPSYNEQFF

D: TRBD2
J: TRBJ2-7
V: TRBV19
size: NA
DNA: TGTGCCGGGGGACTAGCTCTCTACGAGCAGTACTTC
CDR3: CAGGLALYEQYF

D: NA
J: TRBJ1-1
V: TRBV5-1
size: few
DNA: TGCGCCAGCAGCTTGGCAGGGACTGTCGACACTGAAGCTTTCTTT
CDR3: CASSLAGTVDTEAFF

D: NA
J: TRBJ1-1
V: TRBV7-9
size: NA
DNA: TGTGCCAGCAGCCTTCAGACCGGGTCGAAAGCTTTCTTT
CDR3: CASSLQTGSKAFF

D: TRBD2
J: TRBJ2-7
V: TRBV28
size: NA
DNA: TGTGCCAGCAGTCCCCGGACTAGCGGGCCCTACGAGCAGTACTTC
CDR3: CASSPRTSGPYEQYF

D: NA
J: TRBJ1-1
V: TRBV28
size: NA
DNA: TGTGCCAGCAGCTTGACAGGGAACACTGAAGCTTTCTTT
CDR3: CASSLTGNTEAFF

D: NA
J: TRBJ1-2
V: TRBV2
size: once
DNA: TGTGCCAGCAGTCTCGCCAGTTCGCGGGGCTACACCTTC
CDR3: CASSLASSRGYTF

D: NA
J: TRBJ2-5
V: TRBV9
size: NA
DNA: TGTGCCAGCAGCGTAGGGCCGCGAGGGACCCAGTACTTC
CDR3: CASSVGPRGTQYF

D: NA
J: TRBJ2-3
V: TRBV5-4
size: NA
DNA: TGTGCCAGCAGCTCCCTCGCTATTGATACGCAGTATTTT
CDR3: CASSSLAIDTQYF

D: NA
J: TRBJ1-2
V: TRBV10-3
size: NA
DNA: TGTGCCATCAGCCAGGGCGACGGCTACACCTTC
CDR3: CAISQGDGYTF

D: TRBD1
J: TRBJ1-3
V: TRBV24-1
size: NA
DNA: TGTGCCACCAGTGCGACAGGGTCTTCTGGAAACACCATATATTTT
CDR3: CATSATGSSGNTIYF

D: TRBD1
J: TRBJ2-5
V: TRBV3-1/TRBV3-2
size: NA
DNA: TGTGCCAGCAGCCAAGCGGGACAGGGTGAGGAGACCCAGTACTTC
CDR3: CASSQAGQGEETQYF

D: TRBD2
J: TRBJ2-7
V: TRBV27
size: NA
DNA: TGTGCCAGCAGTTTAACCGCTAGCGGGAGCTCTGGCGAGCAGTACTTC
CDR3: CASSLTASGSSGEQYF

D: TRBD1
J: TRBJ1-1
V: TRBV23-1
size: once
DNA: TGCGCCAGCAGTCAAAACAGGGGGGGCGCTTTCTTT
CDR3: CASSQNRGGAFF

D: NA
J: TRBJ1-1
V: TRBV7-9
size: NA
DNA: TGTGCCAGCAGCTTTAATACTAACACTGAAGCTTTCTTT
CDR3: CASSFNTNTEAFF

D: TRBD1
J: TRBJ1-5
V: TRBV7-8
size: once
DNA: TGTGCCAGCAGCTTAGCTCCGGGACAGGGAATTCAATCAACCCAGCATTTT
CDR3: CASSLAPGQGIQSTQHF

D: NA
J: TRBJ1-4
V: TRBV24-1
size: once
DNA: TGTGCCACCAGTGCTGCCTCCCAGGGTGAAAAACTGTTTTTT
CDR3: CATSAASQGEKLFF

D: NA
J: TRBJ1-2
V: TRBV9
size: few
DNA: TGTGCCAGCAGCGACGGACTAAACTATGGCTACACCTTC
CDR3: CASSDGLNYGYTF

D: TRBD1
J: TRBJ1-2
V: TRBV4-1
size: NA
DNA: TGCGCCAGCAGCCAAGTCGACAGGGGGAGCTATGGCTACACCTTC
CDR3: CASSQVDRGSYGYTF

D: NA
J: TRBJ2-2
V: TRBV6-5
size: NA
DNA: TGTGCCAGCAGTCGTGGAGGGGAAATCACCGGGGAGCTGTTTTTT
CDR3: CASSRGGEITGELFF

D: NA
J: TRBJ2-1
V: TRBV27
size: NA
DNA: TGTGCCAGCAGTTTATTAGGTCTAGCGACCGGTGAGCAGTTCTTC
CDR3: CASSLLGLATGEQFF

D: TRBD1
J: TRBJ2-5
V: TRBV5-1
size: once
DNA: TGCGCCAGCAGCGGGACAGGGGGAAGGCTGGAGACCCAGTACTTC
CDR3: CASSGTGGRLETQYF

D: TRBD2
J: TRBJ2-3
V: TRBV2
size: NA
DNA: TGTGCCAGCAGTGGGCCTCACGGGACTAGCGGCAGCACAGATACGCAGTATTTT
CDR3: CASSGPHGTSGSTDTQYF

D: NA
J: TRBJ2-5
V: TRBV6-1
size: NA
DNA: TGTGCCAGCAGTGAAGGCAGCGCGACCCAAGAGACCCAGTACTTC
CDR3: CASSEGSATQETQYF

D: NA
J: TRBJ1-5
V: TRBV6-1
size: NA
DNA: TGTGCCAGCACTGGTCAACATAGCAATCAGCCCCAGCATTTT
CDR3: CASTGQHSNQPQHF

D: NA
J: TRBJ2-5
V: TRBV19
size: NA
DNA: TGTGCCAGTAGTCCAAAACCACTAACGACCCAGTACTTC
CDR3: CASSPKPLTTQYF

D: NA
J: TRBJ2-3
V: TRBV4-3
size: NA
DNA: TGCGCCAGCAGCCAAGATGGGGGGGCGGTAGGCACAGATACGCAGTATTTT
CDR3: CASSQDGGAVGTDTQYF

D: NA
J: TRBJ1-6
V: TRBV7-9
size: NA
DNA: TGTGCCAGCAGCTTAGCGCAGATTGATAATTCACCCCTCCACTTT
CDR3: CASSLAQIDNSPLHF

D: NA
J: TRBJ1-2
V: TRBV6-4
size: once
DNA: TGTGCCAGCAGTGATTCACAGGGTGGTGCCTATGGCTACACCTTC
CDR3: CASSDSQGGAYGYTF

D: NA
J: TRBJ2-2
V: TRBV3-1/TRBV3-2
size: NA
DNA: TGTGCCAGCAGCCCAGAACCGCCAGGGGTTTCGGACACCGGGGAGCTGTTTTTT
CDR3: CASSPEPPGVSDTGELFF

D: TRBD1
J: TRBJ2-6
V: TRBV11-2
size: NA
DNA: TGTGCCAGCAGCTCCGGGACAGGGGGCCTTGGGGCCAACGTCCTGACTTTC
CDR3: CASSSGTGGLGANVLTF

D: NA
J: TRBJ2-7
V: TRBV11-2
size: NA
DNA: TGTGCCAGCAGCTTCCCTTTCTACGAGCAGTACTTC
CDR3: CASSFPFYEQYF

D: TRBD2
J: TRBJ2-7
V: TRBV6-1
size: NA
DNA: TGTGCCAGCAGTGAAGCAAGAGCGGGATCCGTTCTCGAGCAGTACTTC
CDR3: CASSEARAGSVLEQYF

D: NA
J: TRBJ2-7
V: TRBV5-4
size: NA
DNA: TGTGCCAGCAGCTTGGACGGGGTCTCCTACGAGCAGTACTTC
CDR3: CASSLDGVSYEQYF

D: TRBD1
J: TRBJ1-2
V: TRBV7-9
size: NA
DNA: TGTGCCAGCAGCTTAGTGGTTCAGGGGGCGCAGGGCTACACCTTC
CDR3: CASSLVVQGAQGYTF

D: NA
J: TRBJ1-1
V: TRBV12-3/TRBV12-4
size: NA
DNA: TGTGCCAGCAGTTTAGAGCCCCAGGGTGAAGCTTTCTTT
CDR3: CASSLEPQGEAFF

D: TRBD2
J: TRBJ2-1
V: TRBV5-1
size: NA
DNA: TGCGCCAGCACTGGGACTAGCGGGAGTGGGGAATACAATGAGCAGTTCTTC
CDR3: CASTGTSGSGEYNEQFF

D: TRBD1
J: TRBJ1-2
V: TRBV10-3
size: NA
DNA: TGTGCCATCGCAGACACAGGACAGGGGGCGTCGGGCTACACCTTC
CDR3: CAIADTGQGASGYTF

D: NA
J: TRBJ1-3
V: TRBV14
size: NA
DNA: TGTGCCAGCAGCCAATTCCGGGTTGGAAACACCATATATTTT
CDR3: CASSQFRVGNTIYF

D: NA
J: TRBJ1-5
V: TRBV28
size: NA
DNA: TGTGCCAGCAGTTTCTCCGGACAGCTACTCAATCAGCCCCAGCATTTT
CDR3: CASSFSGQLLNQPQHF

D: TRBD1
J: TRBJ2-1
V: TRBV6-2/TRBV6-3
size: NA
DNA: TGTGCCAGCAGTTACTCGTGGACAGGGGGCGGCCTGGGTGAGCAGTTCTTC
CDR3: CASSYSWTGGGLGEQFF

D: TRBD1
J: TRBJ2-7
V: TRBV18
size: NA
DNA: TGTGCCAGCTCACGAGGACAGGCCTACGAGCAGTACTTC
CDR3: CASSRGQAYEQYF

D: NA
J: TRBJ1-5
V: TRBV6-5
size: NA
DNA: TGTGCCAGCAGTTTTTGGCAGGAAGGGCCCCAGCATTTT
CDR3: CASSFWQEGPQHF

D: NA
J: TRBJ1-1
V: TRBV2
size: NA
DNA: TGTGCCAGCGGGCCACAGCGGGGTAAGAACACTGAAGCTTTCTTT
CDR3: CASGPQRGKNTEAFF

D: TRBD2
J: TRBJ2-1
V: TRBV5-4
size: once
DNA: TGTGCCAGCAGCTTGTTTGGGAGGGCCCTGGGAAATGAGCAGTTCTTC
CDR3: CASSLFGRALGNEQFF

D: NA
J: TRBJ1-6
V: TRBV19
size: NA
DNA: TGTGCCAGTAGTATGGTGGGGAGCTCCTATAATTCACCCCTCCACTTT
CDR3: CASSMVGSSYNSPLHF

D: TRBD2
J: TRBJ2-2
V: TRBV4-3
size: NA
DNA: TGCGCCAGCAGCCCCCGAGCGCGGGGGTCAGGGGAGCTGTTTTTT
CDR3: CASSPRARGSGELFF

D: NA
J: TRBJ1-1
V: TRBV30
size: NA
DNA: TGTGCCTGGAACCGACGGGGGGCGAACACTGAAGCTTTCTTT
CDR3: CAWNRRGANTEAFF